This T cell receptor beta chain was sequenced during a study of cytomegalovirus exposure and HLA in healthy donors. Overall study findings and caveats: According to a later analysis, most TCR beta chains associated with CMV appeared HLA-restricted. Association of a missense DCLRE1C variant with TCR beta V- and J-gene trimming was reported in a later analysis. Rarity held for most TCR sequences, but there were some public TCRs that occurred in many donors. What TCR beta sequences reportedly achieved was accurate prediction of HLA-A and HLA-B alleles in most subjects.

About this clone: Antigen unknown.

This PCR relied on a set of 60 Vbeta primers and 13 Jbeta primers. TCRdb's table, derived via immunoSEQ multiplex PCR, lists solely in-frame clones and lacks some. The table lists fewer than 70,000 clones, about 76% of them singletons, with approximately 5.4% in the top ten. Germline-derived CDR1 and CDR2 are SEHNR and FQNEAQ (reference sequence). The CDR3 is 15 residues long. The ends lost 3 bases at V and 7 bases at J; junction bases unmatched: 7. The chain combines TRBV7-9 with TRBJ2-1, with 9 bases fitting TRBD2. The TCR sequence derives from a man in his forties or fifties in good health and CMV-seronegative. Sequenced input: PBMCs. As DNA, the CDR3 is TGTGCCAGCAGCTTCTTTGCGGGGGGGCCTAATGAGCAGTTCTTC. This translates into CASSFFAGGPNEQFF.